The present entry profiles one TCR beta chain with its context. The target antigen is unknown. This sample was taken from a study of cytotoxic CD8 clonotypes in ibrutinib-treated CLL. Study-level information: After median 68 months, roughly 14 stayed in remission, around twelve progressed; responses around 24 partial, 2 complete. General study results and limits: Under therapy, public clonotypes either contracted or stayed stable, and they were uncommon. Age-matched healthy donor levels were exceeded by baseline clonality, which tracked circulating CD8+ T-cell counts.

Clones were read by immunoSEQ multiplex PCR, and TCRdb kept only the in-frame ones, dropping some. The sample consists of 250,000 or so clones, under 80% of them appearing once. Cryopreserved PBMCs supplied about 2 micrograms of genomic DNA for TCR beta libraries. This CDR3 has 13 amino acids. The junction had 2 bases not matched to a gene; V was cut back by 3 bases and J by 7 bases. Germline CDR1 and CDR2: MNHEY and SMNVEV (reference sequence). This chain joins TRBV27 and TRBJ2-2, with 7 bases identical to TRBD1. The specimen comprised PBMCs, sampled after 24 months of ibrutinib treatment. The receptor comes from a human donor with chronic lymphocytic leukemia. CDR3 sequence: CASSFTGDGELFF. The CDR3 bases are TGTGCCAGCAGTTTCACAGGGGACGGGGAGCTGTTTTTT.